The present T cell receptor (beta chain) was sequenced within a study of T cell repertoires in cytomegalovirus infection. This clonotype was seen at least ten times. Each CDR3 protein gets one entry after TCRdb re-called the reads with MiXCR. The table includes approximately 500,000 distinct CDR3 sequences, more than 15% detected once. The V and J ends lost 2 bases and 4 bases, in that order; junction bases with no gene match: 11. Germline lookup yields CDR1 SGHTA and CDR2 FQGTGA. The CDR3 spans 17 residues. The rearrangement links TRBV7-3 to TRBJ2-1; 7 bases map to TRBD2. The sample taken for sequencing was CD8+ T cells from PBMCs. This TCR was sampled from a human donor in good health (CMV status not recorded). Some clones in this sample may be carry-over from other donors' samples. The CDR3 sequence is CASSLSEMASGYNEQFF. CDR3 nucleotide sequence: TGTGCCAGCAGCTTATCGGAAATGGCTAGCGGATACAATGAGCAGTTCTTC.